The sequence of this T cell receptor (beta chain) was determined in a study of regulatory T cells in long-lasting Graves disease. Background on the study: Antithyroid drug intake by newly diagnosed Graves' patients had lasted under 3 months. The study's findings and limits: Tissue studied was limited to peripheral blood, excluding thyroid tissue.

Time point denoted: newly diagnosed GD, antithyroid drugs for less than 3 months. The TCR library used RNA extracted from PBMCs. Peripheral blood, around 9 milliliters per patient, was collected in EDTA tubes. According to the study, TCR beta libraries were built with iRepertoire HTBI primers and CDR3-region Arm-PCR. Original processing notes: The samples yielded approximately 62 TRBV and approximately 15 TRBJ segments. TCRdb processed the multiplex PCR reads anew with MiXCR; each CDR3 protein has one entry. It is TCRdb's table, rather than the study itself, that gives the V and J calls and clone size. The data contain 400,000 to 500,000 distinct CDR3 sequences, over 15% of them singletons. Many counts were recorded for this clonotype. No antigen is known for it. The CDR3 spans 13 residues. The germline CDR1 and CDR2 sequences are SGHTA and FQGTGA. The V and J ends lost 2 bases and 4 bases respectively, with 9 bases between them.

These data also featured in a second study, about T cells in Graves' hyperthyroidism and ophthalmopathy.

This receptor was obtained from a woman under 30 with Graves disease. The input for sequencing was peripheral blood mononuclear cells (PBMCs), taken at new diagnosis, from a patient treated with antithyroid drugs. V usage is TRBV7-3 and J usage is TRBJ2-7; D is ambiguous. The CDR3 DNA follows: TGTGCCAGCAGCTTAGGCACAGAGTACGAGCAGTACTTC. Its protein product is CASSLGTEYEQYF.